Sequencing of this T cell receptor (beta chain) was carried out in a study of blood T cell repertoires in COVID-19. Study information: COVID-19 samples, acute and convalescent, were from the United States, Italy and Spain.

Enrolled through a virtual design, the participants were between 18 and 89 years of age and came from approximately 25 US areas. The CDR3 totals 16 residues. Germline CDR1 reads GTSNPN; CDR2 reads SVGIG (reference sequence). Germline trimming cut 8 bases from V and 4 bases from J; bases unmatched to any gene: 15. Using immunoSEQ multiplex PCR, the repertoire was profiled, and TCRdb retains in-frame clones only, with some absent. In the table there are some 270,000 clones, 75% to 90% of which are singletons. The chain carries TRBV30 and TRBJ2-5, with 11 positions matching TRBD1. Sequencing was carried out using PBMCs or T cells enriched from blood (not recorded which). This clonotype was sampled from a woman aged 30 to 39 with acute COVID-19. CDR3 in amino acids: CAPWTGGEFLGETQYF. The CDR3 DNA is TGTGCCCCCTGGACAGGGGGCGAGTTTCTTGGAGAGACCCAGTACTTC.